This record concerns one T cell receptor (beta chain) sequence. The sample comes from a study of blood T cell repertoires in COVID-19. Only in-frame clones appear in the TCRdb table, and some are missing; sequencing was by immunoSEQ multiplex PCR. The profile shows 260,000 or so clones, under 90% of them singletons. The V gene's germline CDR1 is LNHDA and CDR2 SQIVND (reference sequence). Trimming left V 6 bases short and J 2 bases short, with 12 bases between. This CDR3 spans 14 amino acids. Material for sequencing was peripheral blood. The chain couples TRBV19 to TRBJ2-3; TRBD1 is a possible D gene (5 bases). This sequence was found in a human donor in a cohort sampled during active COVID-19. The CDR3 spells CASRTKGDTDTQYF. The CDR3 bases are TGTGCCAGTAGGACGAAAGGGGACACAGATACGCAGTATTTT.